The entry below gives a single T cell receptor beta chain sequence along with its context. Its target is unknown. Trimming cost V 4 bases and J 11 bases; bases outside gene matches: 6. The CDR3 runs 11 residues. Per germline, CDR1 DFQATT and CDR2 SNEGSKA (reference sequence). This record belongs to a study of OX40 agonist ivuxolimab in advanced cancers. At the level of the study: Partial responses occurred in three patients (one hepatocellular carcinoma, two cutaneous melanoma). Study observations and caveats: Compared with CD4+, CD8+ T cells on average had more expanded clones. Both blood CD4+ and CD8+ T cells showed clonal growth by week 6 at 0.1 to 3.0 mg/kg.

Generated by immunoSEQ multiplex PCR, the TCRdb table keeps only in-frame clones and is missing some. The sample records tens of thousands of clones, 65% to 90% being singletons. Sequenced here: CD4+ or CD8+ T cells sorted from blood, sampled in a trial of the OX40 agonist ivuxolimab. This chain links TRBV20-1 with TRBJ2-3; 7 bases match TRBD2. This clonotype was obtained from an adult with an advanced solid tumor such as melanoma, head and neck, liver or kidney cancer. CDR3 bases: TGCAGTGCTAAAAGGGACTACTTGCAGTATTTT. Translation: CSAKRDYLQYF.